Following are 24 T cell receptor beta chains from one sample sequenced in a study of blood T cell repertoires in COVID-19. Libraries were prepared by immunoSEQ multiplex PCR; TCRdb keeps only in-frame clonotypes and omits some of them. The table records roughly 76,000 clones, 75% of them present only once. The specimen was peripheral blood. The source is a man aged 65 to 79 with acute or convalescent COVID-19.

The chain is built from TRBV12-3 or TRBV12-4 and TRBJ1-1; D is possibly TRBD1 (6 bases). V shed 5 bases and J shed 3 bases, with 7 bases lying between them. The CDR3 has 12 amino acids. CDR3 sequence: CASSTGYTEAFF. The CDR3 DNA sequence: TGTGCCAGCAGTACAGGGTACACTGAAGCTTTCTTT.

The rearrangement links TRBV7-2 to TRBJ2-7, with D perhaps matching TRBD2 (5 bases). The germline gives CDR1 SGHTA, CDR2 FQGNSA. V dropped 4 bases and J dropped 1 base, with 14 bases sitting between them. CDR3 length equals 15 residues. This CDR3 is CASSSRGLASYEQYF. CDR3 sequence (DNA): TGTGCCAGCAGCTCCCGTGGGTTAGCGTCCTACGAGCAGTACTTC.

This chain links TRBV11-2 with TRBJ1-1, with D unresolved. V lost 1 base and J 1 base, leaving 4 bases between the germline ends. This CDR3 comprises 13 residues. Germline V CDR1 and CDR2: SGHAT, FQNNGV. The CDR3 coding sequence is TGTGCCAGCAGCTTAGTTAGGAACACTGAAGCTTTCTTT. This gives the protein CASSLVRNTEAFF.

This clone was recorded only once. The gene calls are TRBV5-5 and TRBJ2-7; 8 bases line up with TRBD2. Germline V gene data show CDR1 as SGHKS and CDR2 as YYEKEE (reference sequence). The V and J ends lost 6 bases and 1 base, in that order; junction bases with no gene match: 12. The CDR3 consists of 16 residues. Here the CDR3 reads CASTRWGGRNSYEQYF. CDR3 nucleotide sequence: TGTGCCAGCACCCGTTGGGGCGGGAGGAATTCCTACGAGCAGTACTTC.

The chain is built from TRBV18 and TRBJ2-7; TRBD2 might be the D (6 bases). CDR1 and CDR2 from the germline V gene are KGHSH and LQKENI. The V end lost 3 bases, the J end lost 4 bases, and 13 bases lay between the germline ends. This CDR3 has 14 residues. In nucleotides, the CDR3 is TGTGCCAGCTCACCCCGGGAGTCGAAGTACGAGCAGTACTTC. Translating gives CASSPRESKYEQYF.

This clone was counted only a few times. V gene TRBV3-1 (or the pseudogene TRBV3-2) combines with J gene TRBJ1-5; the match to TRBD1 covers 8 bases. The trim removed 4 bases at V and 6 bases at J, leaving 8 bases unmatched. The CDR3 extends over 15 amino acids. Germline CDR1 reads LGHDT; CDR2 reads YNNKEL (reference sequence). The CDR3 loop is CASSPFAGTGQPQHF. CDR3 sequence (DNA): TGTGCCAGCAGCCCATTTGCCGGGACAGGTCAGCCCCAGCATTTT.

This rearrangement joins TRBV6-5 to TRBJ1-5; 8 nucleotides line up with TRBD1. The V and J ends lost 5 bases and 5 bases, in that order; junction bases with no gene match: 8. The V gene's germline CDR1 is MNHEY and CDR2 SVGAGI. CDR3 length: 15 residues. In DNA, the CDR3 is TGTGCCAGCAGTCGGACAGGGCAAAGCTATCAGCCCCAGCATTTT. It is translated as CASSRTGQSYQPQHF.

The chain links TRBV28 to TRBJ1-4, with 7 nucleotides matching TRBD1. Trimming removed 3 bases from V and 3 bases from J; junction bases left unmatched: 4. Per germline, CDR1 MDHEN and CDR2 SYDVKM. This CDR3 has 15 residues. The CDR3 loop is CASSFVTGPNEKLFF. CDR3 coding DNA: TGTGCCAGCAGTTTCGTGACAGGGCCTAATGAAAAACTGTTTTTT.

DNA of the CDR3: TGTGCCAGTCGGACTAGCGGGACCAATGAGCAGTTCTTC. This gives the protein CASRTSGTNEQFF. J is TRBJ2-1 and V is TRBV12-3 or TRBV12-4; 12 bases are a match to TRBD2. The CDR3 totals 13 residues. The ends lost 9 bases at V and 6 bases at J; junction bases unmatched: 3.

V is TRBV5-1 and J is TRBJ2-1; 9 nucleotides align to TRBD2. The CDR3 sequence is 13 residues long. Germline lookup yields CDR1 SGHRS and CDR2 YFSETQ. J lost 12 bases, V lost 2 bases, and 6 bases had no gene match. The CDR3 sequence: CASSLGPAGGQFF. In DNA form, the CDR3 reads TGCGCCAGCAGCTTAGGACCAGCGGGGGGGCAGTTCTTC.

The chain is built from TRBV19 and TRBJ2-3; 9 bases match TRBD1. The trim removed 7 bases at V and 4 bases at J, leaving 15 bases unmatched. The CDR3 is 17 amino acids. Per germline, CDR1 LNHDA and CDR2 SQIVND (reference sequence). The CDR3 region has the DNA TGTGCCAGTACCCCAACCCTGGGACAGGGTAGGTCAGATACGCAGTATTTT. It encodes CASTPTLGQGRSDTQYF. Supplemented by reference TRBV19 and TRBJ2-3, the full variable domain reads DGGITQSPKYLFRKEGQNVTLSCEQNLNHDAMYWYRQDPGQGLRLIYYSQIVNDFQKGDIAEGYSVSREKKESFPLTVTSAQKNPTAFYLCASTPTLGQGRSDTQYFGPGTRLTVL.

This chain joins TRBV5-4 and TRBJ2-3; TRBD2 matches at 10 bases. The CDR3 length is 16 residues. J gave up 3 bases and V 4 bases, and 8 bases lay outside the gene matches. Germline V gene data show CDR1 as SGHNT and CDR2 as YYREEE (reference sequence). CDR3 residues: CASSPRLAGATDTQYF. DNA of the CDR3: TGTGCCAGCAGCCCCCGGCTAGCGGGAGCAACAGATACGCAGTATTTT. Using reference TRBV5-4 and TRBJ2-3 for the parts outside the CDR3, the full variable domain is ETGVTQSPTHLIKTRGQQVTLRCSSQSGHNTVSWYQQALGQGPQFIFQYYREEENGRGNFPPRFSGLQFPNYSSELNVNALELDDSALYLCASSPRLAGATDTQYFGPGTRLTVL.

The CDR3 loop reads CASSQDAGVGQPQHF. In nucleotides, the CDR3 is TGCGCCAGCAGCCAAGATGCAGGGGTAGGCCAGCCCCAGCATTTT. This chain uses TRBV4-3 with TRBJ1-5, with D perhaps matching TRBD1 (6 bases). The CDR3 loop spans 15 amino acids. Germline CDR1 LGHNA, CDR2 YSLEER. V dropped 0 bases and J dropped 7 bases, with 13 bases sitting between them.

J is TRBJ1-2 and V is TRBV29-1; 7 nucleotides line up with TRBD1. Germline trimming cut 3 bases from V and 3 bases from J; bases unmatched to any gene: 1. Germline lookup yields CDR1 SQVTM and CDR2 ANQGSEA. This CDR3 contains 12 residues. CDR3 in amino acids: CSVDQGDYGYTF. For the CDR3, the DNA is TGCAGCGTTGATCAGGGGGACTATGGCTACACCTTC. Drawing the rest from reference TRBV29-1 and TRBJ1-2, the complete variable domain is SAVISQKPSRDICQRGTSLTIQCQVDSQVTMMFWYRQQPGQSLTLIATANQGSEATYESGFVIDKFPISRPNLTFSTLTVSNMSPEDSSIYLCSVDQGDYGYTFGSGTRLTVV.

The chain combines TRBV10-3 with TRBJ1-5; unclear D gene. CDR3 length: 13 residues. The V gene's germline CDR1 is ENHRY and CDR2 SYGVKD. Trimming pared 6 bases from V and 11 bases from J, leaving 17 bases between. For the CDR3, the DNA is TGTGCCATCAGGTCCACAGAACGGGGAGCCCAGCATTTT. This sequence encodes CAIRSTERGAQHF.

The genes are TRBV6-2 or TRBV6-3 and TRBJ1-5; TRBD1 aligns across 7 bases. The ends lost 5 bases at V and 7 bases at J; junction bases unmatched: 8. CDR1 is MNHEY, CDR2 SVGEGT, per germline. The CDR3 loop spans 14 amino acids. The CDR3 protein is CASSRTGVDQPQHF. Written as DNA, the CDR3 is TGTGCCAGCAGTCGCACAGGGGTAGACCAGCCCCAGCATTTT.

The CDR3 DNA reads as TGTGCCACTAAGGAGGGGAACACAGATACGCAGTATTTT. It encodes CATKEGNTDTQYF. J is TRBJ2-3 and V is TRBV24-1; TRBD2 might be the D (6 bases). Looked up from germline, CDR1 is KGHDR and CDR2 is SFDVKD. The CDR3 runs to 13 residues. With 10 bases removed from V and 2 bases from J, the gap between germline ends came to 12 bases.

The chain links TRBV6-6 to TRBJ1-2; maybe TRBD1 (5 bases). Trimming pared 4 bases from V and 5 bases from J, leaving 17 bases between. Germline CDR1 is MNHNY and CDR2 is SVGAGI (reference sequence). The CDR3 loop spans 15 amino acids. CDR3 nucleotide sequence: TGTGCCAGCAGTTCCCGGGGGGGAAGAGGGTATGGCTACACCTTC. Its translation: CASSSRGGRGYGYTF.

This rearrangement joins TRBV6-5 to TRBJ2-2, with D tentatively TRBD1 (5 bases). The CDR3 has 14 residues. Germline-derived CDR1 and CDR2 are MNHEY and SVGAGI. The ends were cut back, 7 bases at V and 0 bases at J, with 9 bases in the middle. This CDR3 is CASNWGPNTGELFF. CDR3 nucleotides: TGTGCCAGCAATTGGGGCCCGAACACCGGGGAGCTGTTTTTT.

The chain joins TRBV29-1 to TRBJ2-1; 7 bases agree with TRBD2. Germline V gives CDR1 SQVTM, CDR2 ANQGSEA. The CDR3 loop spans 15 amino acids. V shed 1 base and J 3 bases; nucleotides not matched to a gene: 6. This chain's CDR3 is CSVEGLAGNYNEQFF. In DNA, the CDR3 is TGCAGCGTTGAAGGTTTAGCGGGTAACTACAATGAGCAGTTCTTC.

CDR3 coding DNA: TGTGCCAGCAGTTTGGGAAGGACTAGCGGGAGAAATGAGCAGTTCTTC. It yields the protein CASSLGRTSGRNEQFF. The chain couples TRBV27 to TRBJ2-1, with TRBD2 matching 13 bases. The CDR3 extends over 16 amino acids. Germline loops: CDR1 MNHEY, CDR2 SMNVEV (reference sequence). V shed 3 bases and J 7 bases; nucleotides not matched to a gene: 6.

The V and J genes are TRBV7-9 and TRBJ2-5, with a weak D call TRBD1 (5 bases). The length of the CDR3 is 16 residues. Trimming pared 10 bases from V and 1 base from J, leaving 22 bases between. Germline V gives CDR1 SEHNR, CDR2 FQNEAQ (reference sequence). The CDR3 nucleotides read TGTGCCACACAACCGTCAGGGCGGTTGGCCCAAGAGACCCAGTACTTC. Translation: CATQPSGRLAQETQYF.

The table lists this clone with a few counts. In nucleotides, the CDR3 is TGTGCCAGCAGCCTAACCAGGGGGACAGGGAGTTTTCGTGAGCAGTTCTTC. It encodes CASSLTRGTGSFREQFF. V usage is TRBV14 and J usage is TRBJ2-1; 9 nucleotides agree with TRBD1. CDR3 size: 17 residues. Trimming removed 4 bases from V and 9 bases from J; junction bases left unmatched: 16. The germline V gene has CDR1 SGHDN and CDR2 FVKESK.

The chain is built from TRBV27 and TRBJ2-6; a possible D gene is TRBD1 (6 bases). The ends were cut back, 1 base at V and 0 bases at J, with 10 bases in the middle. Germline V gene data show CDR1 as MNHEY and CDR2 as SMNVEV (reference sequence). The CDR3 is made up of 17 amino acids. This chain's CDR3 is CASSLWTASSGANVLTF. CDR3 nucleotide sequence: TGTGCCAGCAGTTTATGGACAGCCAGCTCTGGGGCCAACGTCCTGACTTTC.